What follows are 22 T cell receptor beta chains derived from one specimen sequenced in a study of blood T cells in healthy people across ages. The use of a sample-barcoded 5' primer and a J-beta primer mix characterized a second PCR of about 7 to 12 cycles. TCRdb reanalysed the 5' RACE reads using MiXCR and keeps one entry per CDR3 protein. Of around 940,000 distinct CDR3 sequences in the sample, roughly 51% were seen once. Sequencing input: blood. Source of these receptors: a woman in her sixties or seventies in good health.

The chain combines TRBV28 with TRBJ1-2; 9 bases match TRBD1. The V gene's germline CDR1 is MDHEN and CDR2 SYDVKM. Trimming cost V 0 bases and J 4 bases; bases outside gene matches: 12. The CDR3 length is 18 residues. The CDR3 is CASSLWLNPGQGIYGYTF. The DNA for the CDR3 is TGTGCCAGCAGTTTATGGCTAAACCCGGGACAGGGAATCTATGGCTACACCTTC.

The V and J genes are TRBV7-2 and TRBJ2-7; possibly TRBD2 for D (7 bases). CDR1 is SGHTA and CDR2 is FQGNSA in the germline V gene. V dropped 3 bases and J dropped 2 bases, with 14 bases sitting between them. The CDR3 has 15 amino acids. CDR3 DNA sequence: TGTGCCAGCAGCTTTAGGGGGGGGAGCACCTACGAGCAGTACTTC. It is translated as CASSFRGGSTYEQYF.

The chain couples TRBV20-1 to TRBJ2-1; TRBD2 matches at 10 bases. Germline V gene lookup returns CDR1 DFQATT and CDR2 SNEGSKA (reference sequence). J gave up 4 bases and V 5 bases, and 8 bases lay outside the gene matches. This CDR3 has 15 amino acids. As DNA, the CDR3 is TGCAGTGCTCTTAAGCGGGAGGGCCGTTACAATGAGCAGTTCTTC. This codes for CSALKREGRYNEQFF.

This chain connects TRBV7-9 to TRBJ1-2; D is uncertain. Germline loops: CDR1 SEHNR, CDR2 FQNEAQ (reference sequence). V shed 2 bases and J shed 4 bases, with 14 bases lying between them. CDR3 length: 15 amino acids. The CDR3 DNA follows: TGTGCCAGCAGCTTAAAGGGCAACGAGGGCTATGGCTACACCTTC. It translates to CASSLKGNEGYGYTF.

The CDR3 region is CASSLQVNNSPLHF. Written as DNA, the CDR3 is TGTGCCAGCAGCCTACAGGTCAATAATTCACCCCTCCACTTT. This chain connects TRBV4-2 to TRBJ1-6; weak D call: TRBD1 (5 bases). Germline values: CDR1 LGHNA, CDR2 YNFKEQ. The CDR3 sequence is 14 residues long. The V gene lost 4 bases and the J gene lost 5 bases, with 9 bases spanning the gap.

In regard to this clonotype: This clone may be a read error of a much larger clone one base away. The chain employs TRBV29-1 and TRBJ2-1; D is ambiguous. The better agreement between TRBJ2-7 and the DNA end casts doubt on the J call. The germline gives CDR1 SQVTM, CDR2 ANQGSEA. This CDR3 is built from 11 residues. CDR3 nucleotides: TGCAGCGTAAGGGCACCTTTCGAGCAGTACTTC. Encoded protein: CSVRAPFEQYF.

The chain joins TRBV27 to TRBJ2-3; 10 nucleotides align to TRBD2. V lost 5 bases to trimming and J lost 6 bases; unmatched junction nucleotides: 17. Germline assignment: CDR1 MNHEY and CDR2 SMNVEV (reference sequence). The CDR3 length is 18 residues. CDR3 sequence reads: CASSHSPLGLAGADTQYF. The CDR3, as DNA: TGTGCCAGCAGTCATTCACCCTTGGGGCTAGCGGGAGCTGATACGCAGTATTTT.

This clonotype was recorded a few times. This chain connects TRBV6-2 or TRBV6-3 to TRBJ2-7; TRBD1 agrees at 11 bases. J lost 4 bases, V lost 0 bases, and 8 bases had no gene match. The V gene's germline CDR1 is MNHEY and CDR2 SVGEGT. The CDR3 consists of 17 residues. For the CDR3, the DNA is TGTGCCAGCAGTTACTCCCGACCGGGACAGGGGGTATACGAGCAGTACTTC. Translating it yields CASSYSRPGQGVYEQYF.

The CDR3: CASSFESEGADTQYF. The CDR3 coding sequence is TGTGCCAGCAGTTTCGAGTCCGAAGGGGCAGATACGCAGTATTTT. The rearrangement links TRBV12-3 or TRBV12-4 to TRBJ2-3, with D tentatively TRBD1 (5 bases). Trimming removed 3 bases from V and 4 bases from J, with 14 bases in between. The length of the CDR3 is 15 residues.

The chain carries TRBV7-9 and TRBJ2-1; D is uncertain. V lost 6 bases and J lost 7, with 10 bases in between. The germline V gene encodes CDR1 SEHNR and CDR2 FQNEAQ (reference sequence). CDR3 length equals 12 residues. CDR3 in amino acids: CASSYVPNEQFF. The CDR3 DNA reads as TGTGCCAGCAGTTATGTTCCTAATGAGCAGTTCTTC.

The gene calls are TRBV3-1 and TRBJ1-1; TRBD1 matches 9 bases. This CDR3 comprises 14 residues. Germline V gene sequence: CDR1 LGHDT, CDR2 YNNKEL (reference sequence). J gave up 5 bases and V 3 bases, and 4 bases lay outside the gene matches. The CDR3 DNA sequence: TGTGCCAGCAGCCACCGGGACAGGGTTACTGAAGCTTTCTTT. This sequence encodes CASSHRDRVTEAFF.

This clonotype has only one observation. V gene TRBV12-3 or TRBV12-4 combines with J gene TRBJ2-6; perhaps TRBD1 as D (7 bases). This CDR3 has 14 amino acids. Deletions cut 9 bases from V and 4 bases from J, with 13 bases between. This chain's CDR3 is CASQGGAGANVLTF. CDR3 bases: TGTGCCAGTCAGGGGGGAGCAGGGGCCAACGTCCTGACTTTC.

This chain connects TRBV7-9 to TRBJ1-1, with D tentatively TRBD1 (5 bases). V lost 5 bases to trimming and J lost 8 bases, with 15 bases between them. Germline V CDR1 and CDR2: SEHNR, FQNEAQ (reference sequence). This CDR3 contains 13 residues. The CDR3 loop reads CASSHGTRGEAFF. The CDR3 nucleotides are TGTGCCAGCAGCCACGGGACTCGGGGGGAAGCTTTCTTT. Looking up the rest from reference TRBV7-9 and TRBJ1-1 gives the full variable domain: DTGVSQNPRHKITKRGQNVTFRCDPISEHNRLYWYRQTLGQGPEFLTYFQNEAQLEKSRLLSDRFSAERPKGSFSTLEIQRTEQGDSAMYLCASSHGTRGEAFFGQGTRLTVV.

This clonotype was recorded a few times. This chain links TRBV6-2 or TRBV6-3 with TRBJ2-1; 10 nucleotides agree with TRBD1. Germline values: CDR1 MNHEY, CDR2 SVGEGT. The V gene end was trimmed by 5 bases and the J gene end by 5 bases; junction bases not matched to a gene: 12. The CDR3 contains 17 residues. The CDR3 sequence is CASSRPPGTGDHNEQFF. The CDR3 nucleotides are TGTGCCAGCAGTCGTCCCCCCGGGACAGGGGACCACAATGAGCAGTTCTTC.

V gene TRBV27 combines with J gene TRBJ2-1, with D perhaps matching TRBD2 (5 bases). The J call may be wrong; the DNA end is better matched by TRBJ2-7. The length of the CDR3 is 15 residues. Germline assignment: CDR1 MNHEY and CDR2 SMNVEV (reference sequence). The CDR3, as DNA: TGTGCCAGCAGCCTGGGGAGAGGCTCCTACAATGAGCAGTACTTC. This sequence encodes CASSLGRGSYNEQYF.

V gene TRBV4-1 combines with J gene TRBJ2-5; tentatively, D is TRBD2 (5 bases). Germline values: CDR1 MGHRA, CDR2 YSYEKL. Deletions cut 1 base from V and 5 bases from J, with 14 bases between. This CDR3 is 15 amino acids long. Here the CDR3 reads CASSQVGGLEETQYF. The CDR3 DNA reads as TGCGCCAGCAGCCAAGTAGGCGGGCTTGAGGAGACCCAGTACTTC.

The CDR3 bases are TGTGCCTGGAGGGCGACAGGGGCCGCAAATGAAAAACTGTTTTTT. Translating gives CAWRATGAANEKLFF. The chain uses TRBV30 and TRBJ1-4, with TRBD1 identical over 8 bases. The CDR3 sequence is 15 residues long. Germline V gene lookup returns CDR1 GTSNPN and CDR2 SVGIG (reference sequence). V shed 3 bases and J 5 bases; nucleotides not matched to a gene: 8.

The J gene is TRBJ2-4, the V gene TRBV4-3; 7 bases map to TRBD2. The end of the DNA aligns better with TRBJ2-7, so the J call may be wrong. Germline values: CDR1 LGHNA, CDR2 YSLEER. The CDR3 has 17 amino acids. The CDR3 here is CASSQDWEGIFPYEQYF. The CDR3 nucleotides read TGCGCCAGCAGCCAAGATTGGGAGGGGATATTTCCCTACGAGCAGTACTTC.

This clonotype was counted only a few times. This chain uses TRBV12-3 or TRBV12-4 with TRBJ2-5; 9 bases are a match to TRBD1. The junction had 10 bases not matched to a gene; V was cut back by 6 bases and J by 5 bases. CDR3 size: 15 residues. CDR3 loop: CASSPDRGRDETQYF. The CDR3 region has the DNA TGTGCCAGCAGCCCCGACAGGGGGAGGGATGAGACCCAGTACTTC.

This clonotype was seen only a few times. V and J are TRBV15 and TRBJ2-3; no definite D call. Germline V gene data show CDR1 as LNHNV and CDR2 as YYDKDF (reference sequence). This CDR3 has 13 residues. V was trimmed by 4 bases and J by 0 bases, leaving 5 bases between them. In DNA, the CDR3 is TGTGCCACCAGCACCTCTAGCACAGATACGCAGTATTTT. Protein sequence: CATSTSSTDTQYF.

This clonotype has at least ten counts. V is TRBV5-1 and J is TRBJ2-7; 9 bases map to TRBD1. The V gene's germline CDR1 is SGHRS and CDR2 YFSETQ. V shed 3 bases, J shed 2 bases, and the junction held 3 bases outside the gene matches. There are 14 residues in the CDR3. The CDR3 spells CASSWGQGPYEQYF. CDR3 DNA sequence: TGCGCCAGCAGCTGGGGACAGGGTCCCTACGAGCAGTACTTC.

The chain carries TRBV28 and TRBJ2-3, with D possibly TRBD1 on 6 matching bases. The V and J ends lost 4 bases and 3 bases respectively, with 14 bases between them. CDR1 MDHEN and CDR2 SYDVKM come from the germline V gene. The CDR3 sequence is 15 residues long. The CDR3 loop reads CASSSPRGRTDTQYF. The DNA for the CDR3 is TGTGCCAGCAGTTCCCCCAGGGGTAGGACAGATACGCAGTATTTT. Full variable domain (remainder filled in from reference TRBV28 and TRBJ2-3): DVKVTQSSRYLVKRTGEKVFLECVQDMDHENMFWYRQDPGLGLRLIYFSYDVKMKEKGDIPEGYSVSREKKERFSLILESASTNQTSMYLCASSSPRGRTDTQYFGPGTRLTVL.